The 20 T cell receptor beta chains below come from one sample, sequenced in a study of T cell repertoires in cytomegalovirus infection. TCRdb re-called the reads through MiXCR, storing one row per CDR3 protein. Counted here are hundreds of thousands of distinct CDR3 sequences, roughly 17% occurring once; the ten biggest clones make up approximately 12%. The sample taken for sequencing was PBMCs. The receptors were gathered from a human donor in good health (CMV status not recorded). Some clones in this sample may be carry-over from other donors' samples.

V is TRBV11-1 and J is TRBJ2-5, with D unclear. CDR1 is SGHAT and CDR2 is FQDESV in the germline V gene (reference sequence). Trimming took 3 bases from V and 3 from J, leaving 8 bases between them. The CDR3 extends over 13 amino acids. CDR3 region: CASSFATEETQYF. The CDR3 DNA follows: TGTGCCAGCAGCTTCGCGACTGAAGAGACCCAGTACTTC.

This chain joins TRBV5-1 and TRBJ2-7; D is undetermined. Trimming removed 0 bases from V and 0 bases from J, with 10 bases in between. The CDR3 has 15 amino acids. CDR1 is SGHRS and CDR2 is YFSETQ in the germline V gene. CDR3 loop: CASSLGPLFSYEQYF. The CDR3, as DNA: TGCGCCAGCAGCTTGGGTCCACTCTTCTCCTACGAGCAGTACTTC.

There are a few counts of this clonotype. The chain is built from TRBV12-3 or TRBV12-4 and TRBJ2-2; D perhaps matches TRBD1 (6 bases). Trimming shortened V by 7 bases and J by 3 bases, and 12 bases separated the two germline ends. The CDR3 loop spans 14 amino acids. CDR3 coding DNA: TGTGCCAGCACCAGGGGCCGGTACACCGGGGAGCTGTTTTTT. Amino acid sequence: CASTRGRYTGELFF.

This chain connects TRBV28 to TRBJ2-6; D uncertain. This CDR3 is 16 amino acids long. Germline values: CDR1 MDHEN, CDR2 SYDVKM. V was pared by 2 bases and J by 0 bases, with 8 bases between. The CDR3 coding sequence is TGTGCCAGCAGTTTAGACAAAAACTCTGGGGCCAACGTCCTGACTTTC. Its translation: CASSLDKNSGANVLTF.

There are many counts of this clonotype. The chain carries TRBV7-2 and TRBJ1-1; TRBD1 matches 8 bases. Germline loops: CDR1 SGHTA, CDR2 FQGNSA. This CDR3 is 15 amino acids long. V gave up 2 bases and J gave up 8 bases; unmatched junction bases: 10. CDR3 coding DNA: TGTGCCAGCAGCTTATCGGGCGGACAGGGAATAGAAGCTTTCTTT. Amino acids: CASSLSGGQGIEAFF.

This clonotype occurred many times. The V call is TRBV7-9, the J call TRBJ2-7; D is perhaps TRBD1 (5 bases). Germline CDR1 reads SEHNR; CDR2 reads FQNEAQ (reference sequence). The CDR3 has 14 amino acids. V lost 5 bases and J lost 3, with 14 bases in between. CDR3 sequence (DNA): TGTGCCAGCAGCCTCACGACAGCCAGCTACGAGCAGTACTTC. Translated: CASSLTTASYEQYF.

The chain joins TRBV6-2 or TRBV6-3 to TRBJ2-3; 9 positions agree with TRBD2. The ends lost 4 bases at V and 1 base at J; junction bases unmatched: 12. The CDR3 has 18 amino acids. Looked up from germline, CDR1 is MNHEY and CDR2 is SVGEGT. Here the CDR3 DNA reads TGTGCCAGCAGTTGGGGGGGTTGGGCTAGCGGGGGCACAGATACGCAGTATTTT. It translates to CASSWGGWASGGTDTQYF.

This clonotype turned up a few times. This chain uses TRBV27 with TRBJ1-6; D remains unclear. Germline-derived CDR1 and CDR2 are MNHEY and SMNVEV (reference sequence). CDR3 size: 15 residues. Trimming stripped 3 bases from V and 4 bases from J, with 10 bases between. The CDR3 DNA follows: TGTGCCAGCAGTTTTGGGTACGGATATAATTCACCCCTCCACTTT. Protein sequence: CASSFGYGYNSPLHF.

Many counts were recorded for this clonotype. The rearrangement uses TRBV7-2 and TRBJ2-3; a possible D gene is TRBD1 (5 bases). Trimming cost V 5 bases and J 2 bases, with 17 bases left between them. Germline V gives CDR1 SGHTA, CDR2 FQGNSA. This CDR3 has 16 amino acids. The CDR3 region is CASSPQIGAFTDTQYF. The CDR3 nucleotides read TGTGCCAGCAGCCCGCAGATAGGGGCATTCACAGATACGCAGTATTTT.

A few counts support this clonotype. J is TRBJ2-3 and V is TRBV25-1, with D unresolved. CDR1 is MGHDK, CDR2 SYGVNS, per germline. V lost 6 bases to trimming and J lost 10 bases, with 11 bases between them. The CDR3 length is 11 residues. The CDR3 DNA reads TGTGCCAGCAGCGGCTTAAGGGCGCAGTATTTT. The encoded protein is CASSGLRAQYF.

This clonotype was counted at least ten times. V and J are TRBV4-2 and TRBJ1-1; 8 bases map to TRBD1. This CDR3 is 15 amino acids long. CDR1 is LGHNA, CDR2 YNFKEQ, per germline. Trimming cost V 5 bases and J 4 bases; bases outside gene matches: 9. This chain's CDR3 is CASSEFDRGSTEAFF. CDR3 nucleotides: TGTGCCAGCAGCGAATTCGACAGGGGCAGCACTGAAGCTTTCTTT.

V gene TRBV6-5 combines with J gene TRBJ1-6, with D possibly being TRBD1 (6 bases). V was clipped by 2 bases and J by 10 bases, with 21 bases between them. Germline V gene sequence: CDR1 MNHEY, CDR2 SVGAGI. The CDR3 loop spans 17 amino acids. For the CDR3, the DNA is TGTGCCAGCAGTTACCGACTAACAGGGAAGGTTTGGTCACCCCTCCACTTT. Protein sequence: CASSYRLTGKVWSPLHF.

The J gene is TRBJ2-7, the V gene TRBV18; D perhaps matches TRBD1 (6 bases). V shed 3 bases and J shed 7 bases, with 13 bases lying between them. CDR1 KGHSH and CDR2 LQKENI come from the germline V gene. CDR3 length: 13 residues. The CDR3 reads CASSPGHRGEQYF. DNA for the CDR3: TGTGCCAGCTCACCGGGACATCGGGGAGAGCAGTACTTC.

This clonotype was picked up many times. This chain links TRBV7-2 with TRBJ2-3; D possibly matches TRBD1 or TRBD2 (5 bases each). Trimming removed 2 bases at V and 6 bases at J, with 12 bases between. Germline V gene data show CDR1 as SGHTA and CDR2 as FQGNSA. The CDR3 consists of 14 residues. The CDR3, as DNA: TGTGCCAGCAGCTTAATGTGGGGCGGGGATACGCAGTATTTT. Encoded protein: CASSLMWGGDTQYF.

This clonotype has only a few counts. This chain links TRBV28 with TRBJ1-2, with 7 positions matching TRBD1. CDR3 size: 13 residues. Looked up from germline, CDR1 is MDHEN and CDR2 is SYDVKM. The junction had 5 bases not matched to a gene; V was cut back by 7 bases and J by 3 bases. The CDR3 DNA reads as TGTGCCAGCAAACCCGGGACAGACTATGGCTACACCTTC. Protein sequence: CASKPGTDYGYTF.

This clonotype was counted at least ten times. CDR3 sequence: CASSYKGASNQPQHF. Written as DNA, the CDR3 is TGCGCCAGCAGCTATAAGGGGGCAAGCAATCAGCCCCAGCATTTT. The V gene is TRBV4-1, the J gene TRBJ1-5, with 7 positions matching TRBD1. In germline, CDR1 is MGHRA, CDR2 YSYEKL. The CDR3 consists of 15 residues. V trimming: 5 bases; J trimming: 1 base; junction bases outside the gene matches: 5.

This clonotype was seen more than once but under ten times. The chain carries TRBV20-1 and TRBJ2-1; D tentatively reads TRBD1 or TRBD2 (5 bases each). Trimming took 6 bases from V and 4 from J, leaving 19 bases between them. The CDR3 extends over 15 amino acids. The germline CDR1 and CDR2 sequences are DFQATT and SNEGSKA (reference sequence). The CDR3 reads CSAEDEGRAYNEQFF. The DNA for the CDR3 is TGCAGTGCGGAAGACGAGGGGCGCGCGTACAATGAGCAGTTCTTC.

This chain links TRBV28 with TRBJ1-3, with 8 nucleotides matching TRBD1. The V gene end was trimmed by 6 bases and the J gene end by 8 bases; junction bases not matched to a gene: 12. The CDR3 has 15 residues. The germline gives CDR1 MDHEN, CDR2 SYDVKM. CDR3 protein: CASRKLQGALDTIYF. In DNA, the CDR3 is TGTGCCAGCAGAAAGCTCCAGGGGGCCTTGGACACCATATATTTT. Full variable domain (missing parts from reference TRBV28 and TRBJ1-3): DVKVTQSSRYLVKRTGEKVFLECVQDMDHENMFWYRQDPGLGLRLIYFSYDVKMKEKGDIPEGYSVSREKKERFSLILESASTNQTSMYLCASRKLQGALDTIYFGEGSWLTVV.

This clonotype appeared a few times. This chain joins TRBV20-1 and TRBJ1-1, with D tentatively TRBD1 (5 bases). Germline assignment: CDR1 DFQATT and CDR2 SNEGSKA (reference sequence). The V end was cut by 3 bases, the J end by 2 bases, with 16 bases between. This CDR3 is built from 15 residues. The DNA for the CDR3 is TGCAGTGCTAGTCAGGATAGGGGAAAAAACACTGAAGCTTTCTTT. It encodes CSASQDRGKNTEAFF.

The CDR3 here is CSAYELDEQFF. The CDR3 DNA follows: TGCAGTGCTTATGAGCTAGATGAGCAGTTCTTC. V gene TRBV20-1 combines with J gene TRBJ2-1; D is unclear. The germline V and J ends were trimmed by 5 bases and 8 bases, with 10 bases remaining between them. The CDR3 spans 11 residues. Germline assignment: CDR1 DFQATT and CDR2 SNEGSKA (reference sequence).